This T cell receptor beta chain is from a study of cytomegalovirus exposure and HLA in healthy donors. Overall study results and limits: As a later analysis revealed, the rate of TCR association differed by HLA locus, with DRB1 most and HLA-C fewest. In vitro checks showed that three CMV-associated chains really do target CMV antigens.

Both 60 Vbeta primers and 13 Jbeta primers went into the PCR. Assay used: immunoSEQ multiplex PCR; TCRdb lists only in-frame clones, some missing. The data contain 100,000 to 150,000 clones, approximately 83% of them singletons. As to this clone: The antigen is unknown.

Germline CDR1 reads SEHNR; CDR2 reads FQNEAQ (reference sequence). The J segment lost 3 bases and the V segment lost 5 bases, leaving 8 bases of the junction unmatched. The CDR3 runs 15 residues. The chain couples TRBV7-9 to TRBJ1-2, with 8 bases matching TRBD1. This clonotype originated in a middle-aged woman in good health and CMV-seropositive. Input material: PBMCs. The CDR3 DNA reads as TGTGCCAGCAGCACCCAGGACAGGGCCCACTATGGCTACACCTTC. It codes for CASSTQDRAHYGYTF. Together with reference TRBV7-9 and TRBJ1-2, the CDR3 gives the full variable domain: DTGVSQNPRHKITKRGQNVTFRCDPISEHNRLYWYRQTLGQGPEFLTYFQNEAQLEKSRLLSDRFSAERPKGSFSTLEIQRTEQGDSAMYLCASSTQDRAHYGYTFGSGTRLTVV.